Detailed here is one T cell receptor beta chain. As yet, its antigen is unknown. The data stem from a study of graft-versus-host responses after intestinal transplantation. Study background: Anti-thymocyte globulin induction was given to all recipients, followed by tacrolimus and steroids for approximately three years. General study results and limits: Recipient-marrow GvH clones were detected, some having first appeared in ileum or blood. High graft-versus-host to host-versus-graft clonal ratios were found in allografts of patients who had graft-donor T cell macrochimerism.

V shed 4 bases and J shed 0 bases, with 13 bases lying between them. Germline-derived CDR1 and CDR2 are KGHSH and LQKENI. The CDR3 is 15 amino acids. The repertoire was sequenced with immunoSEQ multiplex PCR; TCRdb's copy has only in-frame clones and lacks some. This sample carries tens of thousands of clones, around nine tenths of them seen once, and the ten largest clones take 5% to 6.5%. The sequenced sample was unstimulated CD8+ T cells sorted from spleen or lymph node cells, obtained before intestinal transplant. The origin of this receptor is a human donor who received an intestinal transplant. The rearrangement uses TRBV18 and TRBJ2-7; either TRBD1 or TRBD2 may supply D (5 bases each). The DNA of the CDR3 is TGTGCCAGCTCACTTGGGACGGCGCTCTCCTACGAGCAGTACTTC. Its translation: CASSLGTALSYEQYF.